This T cell receptor beta chain was sequenced during a study of T cell repertoires in cytomegalovirus infection. Looking at the study overall: CMV epitopes, recently identified HLA-C-restricted and well-studied HLA-B-restricted, were used. It was the public TCR beta signatures that indicated both CMV infection and matching HLA type. Study results and caveats: The cumulative frequency of public TCR beta families distinguished individuals who carried CMV together with the relevant HLA. Dominating the ex vivo response were HLA-C-restricted CMV-specific TCR beta clonotypes.

TCRdb called the reads again in MiXCR, with one record for every CDR3 protein. The sample lists about 310,000 distinct CDR3 sequences, approximately 25% occurring once. The CDR3 is 15 residues long. Germline V gene data show CDR1 as MNHEY and CDR2 as SMNVEV (reference sequence). Trimming removed 3 bases at V and 0 bases at J, with 11 bases between. On this clonotype: Its antigen is unknown.

The chain joins TRBV27 to TRBJ2-5, with D maybe TRBD1 (5 bases). This sequence originates from a human donor in good health (CMV status not recorded). Some clones in this sample may be carry-over from other donors' samples. The sequenced sample was cultured PBMCs, obtained from culture after CMV antigen stimulation. The CDR3 nucleotides read TGTGCCAGCAGTTTCGCCAGGGTATACCAAGAGACCCAGTACTTC. Its protein is CASSFARVYQETQYF.